The 18 T cell receptor beta chains presented below share a single source sample, sequenced in a study of spatial heterogeneity in lung cancer. No antigen is known for these receptors. As to time point: sample taken at primary tumor resection. Study-level points and caveats: Intratumoral expanded alpha and beta TCR counts were found to track tumor mutation counts.

MiXCR, run by TCRdb on the 5' RACE reads, gives a single entry per CDR3 protein. The sample has over 10,000 distinct CDR3 sequences, 5.6% seen once. This specimen was lung tumor tissue, taken at surgery. The receptor set was obtained from a female donor with early-stage non-small cell lung cancer.

This clonotype is judged medium-sized. This beta chain is an unintended read in a library built for alpha chains; its size means little. The V and J genes are TRBV29-1 and TRBJ1-1; the D gene is possibly TRBD1 (6 bases). Germline V gene lookup returns CDR1 SQVTM and CDR2 ANQGSEA. The V gene lost 4 bases and the J gene lost 1 base, with 10 bases spanning the gap. CDR3 length: 13 residues. The CDR3 region is CSVVGAWNTEAFF. CDR3 nucleotide sequence: TGCAGCGTTGTGGGGGCTTGGAACACTGAAGCTTTCTTT. The entire variable domain, with the rest obtained from reference TRBV29-1 and TRBJ1-1, is as follows: SAVISQKPSRDICQRGTSLTIQCQVDSQVTMMFWYRQQPGQSLTLIATANQGSEATYESGFVIDKFPISRPNLTFSTLTVSNMSPEDSSIYLCSVVGAWNTEAFFGQGTRLTVV.

This clonotype was detected many times. The library was designed around alpha chains, so this beta chain is a stray read whose abundance carries little weight. The chain employs TRBV27 and TRBJ1-5, with D possibly being TRBD1 (6 bases). The CDR3 has 15 residues. Trimming stripped 5 bases from V and 2 bases from J, with 13 bases between. Germline V gene lookup returns CDR1 MNHEY and CDR2 SMNVEV (reference sequence). CDR3 bases: TGTGCCAGCAGTACCCTGAGACAGGGCAATCAGCCCCAGCATTTT. This encodes CASSTLRQGNQPQHF.

This clonotype is judged medium-sized. Found in a library prepared for alpha chains, this beta chain is an off-target read, and its abundance has little meaning. The chain carries TRBV3-1 and TRBJ2-4; 10 bases agree with TRBD2. The CDR3 extends over 14 amino acids. Germline V lookup: CDR1 LGHDT, CDR2 YNNKEL (reference sequence). With V trimmed by 4 bases and J by 4 bases, 1 base remained unmatched. The CDR3 DNA follows: TGTGCCAGCAGCCGTAGCGGGGGGAAAAACATTCAGTACTTC. Translation gives CASSRSGGKNIQYF.

This clonotype came up many times. The library was built for alpha chains, so this beta chain is an off-target read and its size means little. This CDR3 reads CASSLLAGAYNEQFF. Written as DNA, the CDR3 is TGTGCCAGCAGCCTCCTAGCGGGGGCCTACAATGAGCAGTTCTTC. The chain is built from TRBV3-1 and TRBJ2-1; 10 bases line up with TRBD2. The CDR3 is made up of 15 amino acids. V lost 4 bases, J lost 2 bases, and 2 bases stayed unmatched. Germline-derived CDR1 and CDR2 are LGHDT and YNNKEL (reference sequence).

This clonotype was detected many times. This beta chain slipped into a library made for alpha chains as a stray read, so its size is not meaningful. V is TRBV27 and J is TRBJ1-1; maybe TRBD1 (5 bases). The CDR3 spans 14 residues. V dropped 2 bases and J dropped 7 bases, with 14 bases sitting between them. Germline loops: CDR1 MNHEY, CDR2 SMNVEV (reference sequence). This CDR3 reads CASSLKTDKGEAFF. In DNA form, the CDR3 reads TGTGCCAGCAGTTTAAAGACAGATAAGGGTGAAGCTTTCTTT.

Many counts were recorded for this clonotype. The library was designed around alpha chains, so this beta chain is a stray read whose abundance carries little weight. The V call is TRBV7-9, the J call TRBJ1-2; D uncertain. In germline, CDR1 is SEHNR, CDR2 FQNEAQ (reference sequence). Trimming stripped 5 bases from V and 0 bases from J, with 7 bases between. The CDR3 is 13 amino acids. The chain's CDR3 is CASSQLANYGYTF. The DNA for the CDR3 is TGTGCCAGCAGCCAGTTAGCTAACTATGGCTACACCTTC.

This clonotype was recorded at least ten times. For a library built for alpha chains, this beta chain is a stray read; little rests on its size. The chain is built from TRBV2 and TRBJ2-4; D is perhaps TRBD1 or TRBD2 (5 bases each). The V end was cut by 2 bases, the J end by 6 bases, with 20 bases between. CDR3 size: 17 residues. Germline V gene sequence: CDR1 SNHLY, CDR2 FYNNEI. This chain's CDR3 is CASSENPPGSEGNIQYF. CDR3 nucleotide sequence: TGTGCCAGCAGTGAAAATCCGCCAGGGAGCGAGGGAAACATTCAGTACTTC.

This clonotype was seen ten or more times. Little can be read into the size of this beta chain, an off-target read in a library designed for alpha chains. The chain has TRBV7-9 and TRBJ2-1, with TRBD1 matching over 9 bases. Per the germline V gene, CDR1 is SEHNR and CDR2 is FQNEAQ (reference sequence). This CDR3 has 14 amino acids. Losses at the gene ends were 4 bases for V and 8 bases for J; bases not matched to a gene: 6. This CDR3 reads CASSSLTGGDEQFF. The DNA of the CDR3 is TGTGCCAGCAGCTCCCTGACAGGGGGGGATGAGCAGTTCTTC.

Within the sample, this clonotype is medium-sized. Because this beta chain is a stray read in a library intended to capture alpha chains, its abundance should not be given much weight. The chain carries TRBV4-1 and TRBJ2-7; D might be TRBD2 (5 bases). V lost 6 bases and J 5 bases, leaving 23 bases between the germline ends. The CDR3 covers 16 residues. Germline V gene data show CDR1 as MGHRA and CDR2 as YSYEKL. CDR3 residues: CASRPNQLMGVHEQYF. The CDR3 DNA sequence: TGCGCCAGCAGACCAAACCAGTTAATGGGAGTCCACGAGCAGTACTTC.

This clonotype was counted many times. This beta chain represents an off-target read in a library built for alpha chains; its size is of limited meaning. This rearrangement joins TRBV3-1 to TRBJ1-2, with 9 bases that match TRBD1. Germline V gene lookup returns CDR1 LGHDT and CDR2 YNNKEL (reference sequence). The CDR3 runs to 15 residues. The junction had 7 bases not matched to a gene; V was cut back by 4 bases and J by 4 bases. In DNA, the CDR3 is TGTGCCAGCAGCCGGTTGGACAGGGGAGTCTATGGCTACACCTTC. Amino acids: CASSRLDRGVYGYTF.

This clonotype showed up many times. Little can be read into the size of this beta chain, an off-target read in a library designed for alpha chains. The chain couples TRBV6-2 or TRBV6-3 to TRBJ1-2, with unresolved D. With 7 bases removed from V and 4 bases from J, the gap between germline ends came to 4 bases. The CDR3 is 10 amino acids. Germline V gene lookup returns CDR1 MNHEY and CDR2 SVGEGT. CDR3 residues: CASIPYGYTF. The DNA for the CDR3 is TGTGCCAGCATCCCCTATGGCTACACCTTC.

The sample holds many counts of this clonotype. Because this beta chain is a stray read in a library intended to capture alpha chains, its abundance should not be given much weight. The chain carries TRBV11-2 and TRBJ2-7; the D is unclear. Trimming shortened V by 1 base and J by 6 bases, and 13 bases separated the two germline ends. The CDR3 is made up of 14 amino acids. CDR1 is SGHAT and CDR2 is FQNNGV in the germline V gene. In DNA, the CDR3 is TGTGCCAGCAGCTTAGTTGCCAGGAGAGTCGAGCAGTACTTC. This codes for CASSLVARRVEQYF.

This clonotype was observed many times. This beta chain is an off-target read within a library intended for alpha chains, so its frequency means little. J is TRBJ1-6 and V is TRBV6-1; no clear D gene. The V end was cut by 2 bases, the J end by 7 bases, with 12 bases between. Germline loops: CDR1 MNHNS, CDR2 SASEGT. CDR3 length: 15 residues. The CDR3 sequence: CASSESELPNSPLHF. The DNA for the CDR3 is TGTGCCAGCAGTGAATCCGAGCTCCCAAATTCACCCCTCCACTTT.

This clonotype was seen at least ten times. This beta chain represents an off-target read in a library built for alpha chains; its size is of limited meaning. The chain carries TRBV7-2 and TRBJ1-3; D is unclear. The CDR3 contains 14 residues. Trimming cost V 0 bases and J 7 bases, with 10 bases left between them. Germline V gives CDR1 SGHTA, CDR2 FQGNSA. CDR3 in amino acids: CASSLALQPNTIYF. The CDR3 nucleotides read TGTGCCAGCAGCTTAGCCCTCCAACCTAACACCATATATTTT.

At least ten counts were recorded for this clonotype. A library made for alpha chains picked up this beta chain off target, so its size means little. This chain uses TRBV5-1 with TRBJ1-2; TRBD1 agrees at 9 bases. Germline V lookup: CDR1 SGHRS, CDR2 YFSETQ. The CDR3 is made up of 14 amino acids. V shed 0 bases, J shed 4 bases, and the junction held 1 base outside the gene matches. Here the CDR3 DNA reads TGCGCCAGCAGCTTGGGGGACAGGGTCTATGGCTACACCTTC. It codes for CASSLGDRVYGYTF.

This clonotype was recorded many times. The library was built for alpha chains, so this beta chain is an off-target read and its size means little. The rearrangement joins TRBV3-1 to TRBJ2-3; a possible D gene is TRBD2 (6 bases). Per germline, CDR1 LGHDT and CDR2 YNNKEL (reference sequence). The CDR3 loop spans 15 amino acids. Trimming shortened V by 4 bases and J by 7 bases, and 18 bases separated the two germline ends. The CDR3 DNA is TGTGCCAGCAGCCCGGGACTGCCAGGTATGAATACGCAGTATTTT. It translates to CASSPGLPGMNTQYF.

This clonotype showed up many times. This beta chain lies outside the target of a library built for alpha chains; its clone size means little. The J gene is TRBJ2-2, the V gene TRBV6-1; D ambiguous. This CDR3 has 12 residues. The germline CDR1 and CDR2 sequences are MNHNS and SASEGT. Between the trimmed V and J ends, which lost 5 bases and 6 bases, there was a span of 7 bases. CDR3 in amino acids: CASSHYSGELFF. The DNA of the CDR3 is TGTGCCAGCAGTCATTATTCCGGGGAGCTGTTTTTT.

The table lists this clonotype with many counts. This beta chain represents an off-target read in a library built for alpha chains; its size is of limited meaning. This chain uses TRBV28 with TRBJ2-5; possibly TRBD1 or TRBD2 for D (6 bases each). Trimming removed 8 bases at V and 14 bases at J, with 15 bases between. CDR1 MDHEN and CDR2 SYDVKM come from the germline V gene. The CDR3 contains 10 residues. The CDR3: CASWSGASYF. CDR3 in DNA: TGTGCCAGCTGGTCGGGGGCTAGTTACTTC.